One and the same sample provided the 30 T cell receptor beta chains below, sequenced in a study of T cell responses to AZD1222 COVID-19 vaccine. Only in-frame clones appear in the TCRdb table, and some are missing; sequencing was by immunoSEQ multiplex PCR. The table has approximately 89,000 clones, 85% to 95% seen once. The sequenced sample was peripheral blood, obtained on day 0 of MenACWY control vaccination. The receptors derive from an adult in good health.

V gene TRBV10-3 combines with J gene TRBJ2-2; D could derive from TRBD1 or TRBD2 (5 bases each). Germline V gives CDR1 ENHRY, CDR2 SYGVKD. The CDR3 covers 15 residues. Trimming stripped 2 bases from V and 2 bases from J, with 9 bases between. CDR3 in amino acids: CAISERGTNTGELFF. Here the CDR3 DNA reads TGTGCCATCAGTGAGCGTGGGACCAACACCGGGGAGCTGTTTTTT.

In DNA, the CDR3 is TGTGCCAGCAGTTACACGGGGGGTGTGAACACTGAAGCTTTCTTT. This codes for CASSYTGGVNTEAFF. The gene calls are TRBV6-2 or TRBV6-3 and TRBJ1-1; a possible D gene is TRBD1 (5 bases). The germline V gene encodes CDR1 MNHEY and CDR2 SVGEGT. Trimming cost V 2 bases and J 0 bases, with 10 bases left between them. The CDR3 is 15 amino acids.

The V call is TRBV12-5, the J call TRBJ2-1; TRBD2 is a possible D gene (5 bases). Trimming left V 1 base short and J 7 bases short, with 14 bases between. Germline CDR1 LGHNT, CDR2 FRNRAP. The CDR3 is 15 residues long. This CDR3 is CASGLEVLAVNEQFF. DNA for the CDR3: TGTGCTAGTGGTTTGGAAGTCCTAGCAGTTAATGAGCAGTTCTTC.

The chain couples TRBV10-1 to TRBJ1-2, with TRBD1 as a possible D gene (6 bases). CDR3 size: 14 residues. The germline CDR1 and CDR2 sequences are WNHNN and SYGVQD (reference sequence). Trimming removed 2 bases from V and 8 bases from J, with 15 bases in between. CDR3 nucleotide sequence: TGCGCCAGCAGTGAGGATGGACGGACAGACGGCTACACCTTC. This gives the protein CASSEDGRTDGYTF.

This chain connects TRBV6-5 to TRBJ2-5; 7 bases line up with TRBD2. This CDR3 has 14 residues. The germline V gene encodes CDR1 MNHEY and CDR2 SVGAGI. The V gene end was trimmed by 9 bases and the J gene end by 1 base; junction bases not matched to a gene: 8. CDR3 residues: CASSGGRAQETQYF. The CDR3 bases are TGTGCCAGTTCTGGGGGGAGGGCCCAAGAGACCCAGTACTTC.

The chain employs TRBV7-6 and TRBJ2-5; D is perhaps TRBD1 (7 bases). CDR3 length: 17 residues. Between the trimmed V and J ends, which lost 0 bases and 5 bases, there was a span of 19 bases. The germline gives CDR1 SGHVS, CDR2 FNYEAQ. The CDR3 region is CASSLARRAGGTETQYF. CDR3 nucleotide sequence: TGTGCCAGCAGCTTAGCGCGGAGGGCAGGGGGGACGGAGACCCAGTACTTC.

In DNA, the CDR3 is TGTGCCTTCGGGGGAGCGGGCGGGGGAGGAGATACGCAGTATTTT. Amino acids: CAFGGAGGGGDTQYF. The chain has TRBV30 and TRBJ2-3; the match to TRBD2 covers 7 bases. The V gene's germline CDR1 is GTSNPN and CDR2 SVGIG (reference sequence). V dropped 7 bases and J dropped 5; count of bases not matched to a gene: 15. CDR3 length: 15 amino acids.

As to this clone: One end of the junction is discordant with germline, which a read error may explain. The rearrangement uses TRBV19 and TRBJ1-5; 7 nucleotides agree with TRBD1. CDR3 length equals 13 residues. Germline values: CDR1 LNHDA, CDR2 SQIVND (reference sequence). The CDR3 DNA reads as TGTGCCAGTAGAATAGGGGGCAGGGAGCCCCAGCATTTT. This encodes CASRIGGREPQHF.

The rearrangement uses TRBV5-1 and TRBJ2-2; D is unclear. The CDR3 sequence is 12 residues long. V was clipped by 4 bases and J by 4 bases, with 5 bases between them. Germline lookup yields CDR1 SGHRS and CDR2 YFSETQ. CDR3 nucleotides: TGCGCCAGCAGCACCCTCACCGGGGAGCTGTTTTTT. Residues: CASSTLTGELFF.

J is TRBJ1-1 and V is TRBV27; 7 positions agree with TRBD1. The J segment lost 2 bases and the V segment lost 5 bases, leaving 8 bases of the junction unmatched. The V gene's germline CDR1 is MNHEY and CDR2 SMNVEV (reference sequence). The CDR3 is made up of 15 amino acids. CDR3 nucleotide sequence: TGTGCCAGCAGTCCTACAGGGGCGAGAAACACTGAAGCTTTCTTT. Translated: CASSPTGARNTEAFF.

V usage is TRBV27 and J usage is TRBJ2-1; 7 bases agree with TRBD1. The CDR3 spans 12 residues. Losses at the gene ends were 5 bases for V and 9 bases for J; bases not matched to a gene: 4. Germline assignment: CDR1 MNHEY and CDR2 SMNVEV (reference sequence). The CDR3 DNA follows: TGTGCCAGCAGTATCAGGGACAGTGAGCAGTTCTTC. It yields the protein CASSIRDSEQFF.

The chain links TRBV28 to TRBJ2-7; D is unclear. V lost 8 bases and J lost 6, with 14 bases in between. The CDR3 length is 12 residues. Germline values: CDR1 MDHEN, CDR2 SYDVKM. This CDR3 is CASATEWGEQYF. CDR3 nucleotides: TGTGCCAGCGCAACCGAGTGGGGCGAGCAGTACTTC.

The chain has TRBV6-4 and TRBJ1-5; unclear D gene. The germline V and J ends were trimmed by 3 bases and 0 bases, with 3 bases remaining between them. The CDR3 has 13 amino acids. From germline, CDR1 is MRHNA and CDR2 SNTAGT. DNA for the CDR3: TGTGCCAGCAGTGAGGGTAGCAATCAGCCCCAGCATTTT. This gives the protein CASSEGSNQPQHF.

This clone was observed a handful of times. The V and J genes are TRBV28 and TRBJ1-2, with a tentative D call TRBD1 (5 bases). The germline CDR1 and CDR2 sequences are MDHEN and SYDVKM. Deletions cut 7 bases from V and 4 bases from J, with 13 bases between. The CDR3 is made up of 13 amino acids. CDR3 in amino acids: CASTQDILYGYTF. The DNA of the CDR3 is TGTGCCAGCACCCAGGACATACTCTATGGCTACACCTTC.

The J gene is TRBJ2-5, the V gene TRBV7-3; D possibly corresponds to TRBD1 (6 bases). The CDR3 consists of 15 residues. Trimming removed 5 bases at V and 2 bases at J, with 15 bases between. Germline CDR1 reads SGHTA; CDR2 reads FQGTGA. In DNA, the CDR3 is TGTGCCAGCAGCGTGCAGGGGAATCCTCAAGAGACCCAGTACTTC. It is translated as CASSVQGNPQETQYF.

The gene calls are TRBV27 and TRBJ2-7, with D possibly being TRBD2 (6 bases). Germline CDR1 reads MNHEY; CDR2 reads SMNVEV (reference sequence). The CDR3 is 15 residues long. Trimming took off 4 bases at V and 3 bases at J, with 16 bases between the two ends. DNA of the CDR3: TGTGCCAGCAGTTCCCGGGGGACCTACCTCTACGAGCAGTACTTC. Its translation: CASSSRGTYLYEQYF.

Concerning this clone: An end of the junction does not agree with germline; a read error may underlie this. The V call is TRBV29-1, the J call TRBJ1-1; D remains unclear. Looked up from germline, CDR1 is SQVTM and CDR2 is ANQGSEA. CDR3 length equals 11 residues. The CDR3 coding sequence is TGCAGCGCTGAAGATGGACCTGAAGCTTTCTTT. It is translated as CSAEDGPEAFF. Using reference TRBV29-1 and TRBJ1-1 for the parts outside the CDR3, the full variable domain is SAVISQKPSRDICQRGTSLTIQCQVDSQVTMMFWYRQQPGQSLTLIATANQGSEATYESGFVIDKFPISRPNLTFSTLTVSNMSPEDSSIYLCSAEDGPEAFFGQGTRLTVV.

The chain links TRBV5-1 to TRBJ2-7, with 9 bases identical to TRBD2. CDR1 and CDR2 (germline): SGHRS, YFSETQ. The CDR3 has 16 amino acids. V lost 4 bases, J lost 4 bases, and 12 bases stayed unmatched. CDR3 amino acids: CASSEALAGIPYEQYF. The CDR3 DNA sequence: TGCGCCAGCAGCGAGGCCCTAGCGGGAATCCCATACGAGCAGTACTTC. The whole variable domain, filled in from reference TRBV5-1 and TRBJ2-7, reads KAGVTQTPRYLIKTRGQQVTLSCSPISGHRSVSWYQQTPGQGLQFLFEYFSETQRNKGNFPGRFSGRQFSNSRSEMNVSTLELGDSALYLCASSEALAGIPYEQYFGPGTRLTVT.

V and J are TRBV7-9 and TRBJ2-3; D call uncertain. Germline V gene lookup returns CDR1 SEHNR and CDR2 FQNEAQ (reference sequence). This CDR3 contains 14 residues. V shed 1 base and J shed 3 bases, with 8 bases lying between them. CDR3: CASSLDVVTDTQYF. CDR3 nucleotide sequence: TGTGCCAGCAGCTTAGATGTGGTGACAGATACGCAGTATTTT.

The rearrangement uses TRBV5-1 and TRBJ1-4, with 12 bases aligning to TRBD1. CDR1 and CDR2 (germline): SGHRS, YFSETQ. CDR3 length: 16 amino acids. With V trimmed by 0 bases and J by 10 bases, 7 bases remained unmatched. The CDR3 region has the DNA TGCGCCAGCAGCTTGGGACCCGGGACAGGGGGCCTAAAACTGTTTTTT. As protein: CASSLGPGTGGLKLFF.

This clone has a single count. The CDR3 sequence is CASSLGVGLTNEKLFF. The DNA of the CDR3 is TGCGCCAGCAGCTTGGGTGTTGGCCTAACTAATGAAAAACTGTTTTTT. V is TRBV5-1 and J is TRBJ1-4; D not resolved. The germline V gene encodes CDR1 SGHRS and CDR2 YFSETQ. V lost 0 bases, J lost 1 base, and 10 bases lay in between. The CDR3 has 16 amino acids.

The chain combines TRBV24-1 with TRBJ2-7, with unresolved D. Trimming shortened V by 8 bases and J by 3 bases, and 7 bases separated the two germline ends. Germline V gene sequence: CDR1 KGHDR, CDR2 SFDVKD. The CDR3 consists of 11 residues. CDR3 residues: CATKKYYEQYF. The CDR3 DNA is TGTGCCACCAAGAAGTACTACGAGCAGTACTTC.

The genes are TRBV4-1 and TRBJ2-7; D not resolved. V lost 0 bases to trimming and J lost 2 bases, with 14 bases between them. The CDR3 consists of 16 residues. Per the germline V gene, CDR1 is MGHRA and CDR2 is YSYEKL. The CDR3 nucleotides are TGCGCCAGCAGCCAAGAACGGGTGGGAACCCCCTACGAGCAGTACTTC. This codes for CASSQERVGTPYEQYF.

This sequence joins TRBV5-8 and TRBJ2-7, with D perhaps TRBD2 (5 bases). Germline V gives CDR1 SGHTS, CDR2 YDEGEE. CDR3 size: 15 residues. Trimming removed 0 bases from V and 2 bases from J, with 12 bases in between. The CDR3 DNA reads TGTGCCAGCAGCTTGGAGCCGGGGATTCCCTACGAGCAGTACTTC. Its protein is CASSLEPGIPYEQYF.

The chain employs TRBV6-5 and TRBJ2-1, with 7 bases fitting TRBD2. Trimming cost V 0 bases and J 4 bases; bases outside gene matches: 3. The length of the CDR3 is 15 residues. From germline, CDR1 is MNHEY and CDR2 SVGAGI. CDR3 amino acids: CASSYSRGLYNEQFF. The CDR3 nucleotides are TGTGCCAGCAGTTACTCGAGGGGACTATACAATGAGCAGTTCTTC.

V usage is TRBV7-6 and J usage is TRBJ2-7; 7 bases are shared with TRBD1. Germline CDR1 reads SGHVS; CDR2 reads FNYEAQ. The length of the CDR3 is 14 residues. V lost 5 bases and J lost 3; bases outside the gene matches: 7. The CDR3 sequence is CASSPPNRGYEQYF. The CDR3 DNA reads TGTGCCAGCAGCCCCCCGAACAGGGGCTACGAGCAGTACTTC.

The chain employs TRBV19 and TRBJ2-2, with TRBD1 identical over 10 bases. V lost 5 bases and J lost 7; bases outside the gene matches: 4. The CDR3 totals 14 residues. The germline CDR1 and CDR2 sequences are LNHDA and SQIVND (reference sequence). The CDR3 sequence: CASSWGTGDGELFF. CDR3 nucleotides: TGTGCCAGTAGTTGGGGGACAGGGGACGGGGAGCTGTTTTTT. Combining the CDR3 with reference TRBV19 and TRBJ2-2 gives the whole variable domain DGGITQSPKYLFRKEGQNVTLSCEQNLNHDAMYWYRQDPGQGLRLIYYSQIVNDFQKGDIAEGYSVSREKKESFPLTVTSAQKNPTAFYLCASSWGTGDGELFFGEGSRLTVL.

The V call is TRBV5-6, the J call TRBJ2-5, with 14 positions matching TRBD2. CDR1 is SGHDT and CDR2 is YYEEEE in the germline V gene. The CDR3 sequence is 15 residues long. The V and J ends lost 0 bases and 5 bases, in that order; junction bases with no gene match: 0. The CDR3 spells CASSLGTSGRETQYF. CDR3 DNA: TGTGCCAGCAGCTTGGGGACTAGCGGGAGGGAGACCCAGTACTTC.

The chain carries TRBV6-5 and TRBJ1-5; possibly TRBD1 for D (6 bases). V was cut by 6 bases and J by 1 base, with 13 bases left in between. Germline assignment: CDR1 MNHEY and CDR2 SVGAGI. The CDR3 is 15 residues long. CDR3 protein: CASRPTGMSNQPQHF. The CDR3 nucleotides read TGTGCCAGCAGGCCCACAGGGATGAGCAATCAGCCCCAGCATTTT.

CDR3 amino acids: CASSALAGGFANVLTF. The CDR3 DNA reads TGTGCCAGCAGTGCCCTAGCGGGAGGGTTTGCCAACGTCCTGACTTTC. The rearrangement links TRBV2 to TRBJ2-6; TRBD2 agrees at 12 bases. The ends lost 4 bases at V and 7 bases at J; junction bases unmatched: 5. Germline CDR1 and CDR2: SNHLY and FYNNEI. The CDR3 totals 16 residues.